These 26 T cell receptor beta chains originate from one sample sequenced in a study of OX40 agonist ivuxolimab in advanced cancers. Here immunoSEQ multiplex PCR was the method, and the copy in TCRdb shows in-frame clones only, minus some. Of more than 65,000 clones in the sample, roughly 89% were seen once. This sample comprised CD4+ or CD8+ T cells sorted from blood, obtained in a trial of the OX40 agonist ivuxolimab. These receptors all stem from an adult with an advanced solid tumor such as melanoma, head and neck, liver or kidney cancer.

V usage is TRBV11-3 and J usage is TRBJ2-3; D unresolved. Germline V lookup: CDR1 SGHNT, CDR2 YENEEA. V lost 6 bases and J 0 bases, leaving 10 bases between the germline ends. The CDR3 is 14 residues long. The CDR3 spells CASSLNPSTDTQYF. In DNA, the CDR3 is TGTGCCAGCAGTCTTAATCCTAGCACAGATACGCAGTATTTT.

This clone was observed a single time. J is TRBJ2-5 and V is TRBV7-3; TRBD2 matches at 10 bases. The CDR3 runs 16 residues. Germline V gene data show CDR1 as SGHTA and CDR2 as FQGTGA. With 5 bases clipped from V and 5 bases from J, the junction kept 11 bases outside the gene matches. As DNA, the CDR3 is TGTGCCAGCAGCCGGCAGGGGCTAGCGGGAGTTGAGACCCAGTACTTC. Translating gives CASSRQGLAGVETQYF.

This clone has only a few counts. The V gene is TRBV28, the J gene TRBJ2-7; tentatively, D is TRBD2 (6 bases). Germline CDR1 and CDR2: MDHEN and SYDVKM. V was cut by 6 bases and J by 2 bases, with 29 bases left in between. The CDR3 runs to 19 residues. The CDR3 DNA reads TGTGCCAGCAGGCCAGCCCCGGGAACACGGAGCGGAGGGACCTACGAGCAGTACTTC. It codes for CASRPAPGTRSGGTYEQYF.

J is TRBJ1-2 and V is TRBV30; D gene uncertain. With 2 bases removed from V and 7 bases from J, the gap between germline ends came to 17 bases. CDR1 and CDR2 from the germline V gene are GTSNPN and SVGIG (reference sequence). The CDR3 length is 14 residues. The CDR3 coding sequence is TGTGCCTGGAGTCCCGGAGCCCTGAGCGGTGGCTACACCTTC. Its translation: CAWSPGALSGGYTF. The full variable domain, rest sourced from reference TRBV30 and TRBJ1-2, is SQTIHQWPATLVQPVGSPLSLECTVEGTSNPNLYWYRQAAGRGLQLLFYSVGIGQISSEVPQNLSASRPQDRQFILSSKKLLLSDSGFYLCAWSPGALSGGYTFGSGTRLTVV.

V gene TRBV7-9 combines with J gene TRBJ2-5; D may be TRBD2 (7 bases). V was trimmed by 4 bases and J by 5 bases, leaving 17 bases between them. The CDR3 is 15 amino acids. Germline-derived CDR1 and CDR2 are SEHNR and FQNEAQ (reference sequence). The CDR3 sequence: CASSSRGRVGETQYF. In DNA form, the CDR3 reads TGTGCCAGCAGCTCAAGGGGGAGGGTGGGGGAGACCCAGTACTTC.

The V and J genes are TRBV18 and TRBJ2-5; 9 bases agree with TRBD1. J gave up 4 bases and V 3 bases, and 6 bases lay outside the gene matches. Germline V lookup: CDR1 KGHSH, CDR2 LQKENI. There are 15 residues in the CDR3. CDR3 in amino acids: CASSPFWTGVETQYF. In nucleotides, the CDR3 is TGTGCCAGCTCACCCTTTTGGACAGGGGTAGAGACCCAGTACTTC.

The gene calls are TRBV28 and TRBJ2-7, with D possibly matching TRBD1 (6 bases). Germline CDR1 MDHEN, CDR2 SYDVKM. Trimming took 6 bases from V and 2 from J, leaving 14 bases between them. The CDR3 sequence is 14 residues long. The DNA for the CDR3 is TGTGCCAGCAGGGCCGGGACACCTACCTACGAGCAGTACTTC. This gives the protein CASRAGTPTYEQYF.

V usage is TRBV14 and J usage is TRBJ1-4; a possible D gene is TRBD1 (5 bases). Trimming shortened V by 0 bases and J by 11 bases, and 10 bases separated the two germline ends. The CDR3 has 13 amino acids. The V gene's germline CDR1 is SGHDN and CDR2 FVKESK. CDR3 protein: CASSQDRTNKLFF. The CDR3 DNA is TGTGCCAGCAGCCAAGACCGGACAAATAAACTGTTTTTT.

This clone was observed a few times. V usage is TRBV18 and J usage is TRBJ1-2; D remains ambiguous. V dropped 3 bases and J dropped 1 base, with 0 bases sitting between them. The CDR3 loop spans 11 amino acids. Germline CDR1 reads KGHSH; CDR2 reads LQKENI. The CDR3 loop is CASSPNYGYTF. DNA of the CDR3: TGTGCCAGCTCACCTAACTATGGCTACACCTTC. Supplemented by reference TRBV18 and TRBJ1-2, the full variable domain reads NAGVMQNPRHLVRRRGQEARLRCSPMKGHSHVYWYRQLPEEGLKFMVYLQKENIIDESGMPKERFSAEFPKEGPSILRIQQVVRGDSAAYFCASSPNYGYTFGSGTRLTVV.

The chain recombines TRBV28 with TRBJ2-1; 11 bases fit TRBD2. Trimming cost V 7 bases and J 3 bases; bases outside gene matches: 8. CDR1 and CDR2 from the germline V gene are MDHEN and SYDVKM. This CDR3 has 16 residues. DNA for the CDR3: TGTGCCAGCAAAATTAGCGGGAGGGGGAACTACAATGAGCAGTTCTTC. This codes for CASKISGRGNYNEQFF.

In this sample, this clone turned up once. V usage is TRBV28 and J usage is TRBJ1-4, with unresolved D. The ends were cut back, 6 bases at V and 0 bases at J, with 11 bases in the middle. The CDR3 loop spans 15 amino acids. Germline values: CDR1 MDHEN, CDR2 SYDVKM. The CDR3 nucleotides are TGTGCCAGCAGATCCTACGTTGCAACTAATGAAAAACTGTTTTTT. Protein: CASRSYVATNEKLFF.

V is TRBV27 and J is TRBJ2-5, with D maybe TRBD2 (6 bases). Germline V lookup: CDR1 MNHEY, CDR2 SMNVEV (reference sequence). CDR3 size: 13 residues. V lost 8 bases and J lost 0, with 10 bases in between. This CDR3 reads CASGDWNQETQYF. CDR3 bases: TGTGCCAGCGGGGACTGGAACCAAGAGACCCAGTACTTC.

The chain links TRBV28 to TRBJ1-1, with D possibly matching TRBD1 (5 bases). Germline loops: CDR1 MDHEN, CDR2 SYDVKM. The V end lost 7 bases, the J end lost 1 base, and 16 bases lay between the germline ends. The CDR3 is 15 amino acids. CDR3 amino acids: CASIAQGQGNTEAFF. The CDR3 bases are TGTGCCAGCATAGCGCAGGGCCAGGGGAACACTGAAGCTTTCTTT.

The chain is built from TRBV7-2 and TRBJ2-6; a possible D gene is TRBD2 (6 bases). From germline, CDR1 is SGHTA and CDR2 FQGNSA. The V and J ends lost 1 base and 0 bases respectively, with 13 bases between them. The CDR3 consists of 18 residues. CDR3 sequence (DNA): TGTGCCAGCAGCTTAGGTGGGACTCAAAGCTCTGGGGCCAACGTCCTGACTTTC. Translating gives CASSLGGTQSSGANVLTF. The entire variable domain, with the rest obtained from reference TRBV7-2 and TRBJ2-6, is as follows: GAGVSQSPSNKVTEKGKDVELRCDPISGHTALYWYRQSLGQGLEFLIYFQGNSAPDKSGLPSDRFSAERTGGSVSTLTIQRTQQEDSAVYLCASSLGGTQSSGANVLTFGAGSRLTVL.

Note on this clone: Other DNA variants within this sample encode the same CDR3. The chain links TRBV5-1 to TRBJ1-4, with D maybe TRBD1 (5 bases). CDR1 is SGHRS and CDR2 is YFSETQ in the germline V gene. The V and J ends lost 3 bases and 7 bases respectively, with 22 bases between them. The CDR3 has 17 amino acids. The chain's CDR3 is CASSSTKTGDVREKLFF. CDR3 coding DNA: TGCGCCAGCAGCTCGACCAAGACGGGGGATGTTCGTGAAAAACTGTTTTTT.

This chain connects TRBV5-6 to TRBJ2-7; no definite D call. Trimming shortened V by 1 base and J by 2 bases, and 13 bases separated the two germline ends. CDR1 is SGHDT, CDR2 YYEEEE, per germline. The CDR3 consists of 15 residues. The CDR3 loop is CASSLWVISTYEQYF. DNA of the CDR3: TGTGCCAGCAGCTTGTGGGTGATCTCCACCTACGAGCAGTACTTC.

CDR3 sequence reads: CASSPGTSGNNEQFF. The CDR3 DNA reads as TGTGCCAGCAGCCCCGGGACTAGCGGGAACAATGAGCAGTTCTTC. This chain connects TRBV5-4 to TRBJ2-1; TRBD2 matches at 13 bases. Germline V CDR1 and CDR2: SGHNT, YYREEE (reference sequence). The V segment lost 4 bases and the J segment 5 bases; nucleotides outside the gene matches: 3. This CDR3 contains 15 residues.

V gene TRBV7-6 combines with J gene TRBJ1-5; TRBD1 matches at 7 bases. Germline V gives CDR1 SGHVS, CDR2 FNYEAQ. The CDR3 has 15 amino acids. The trim removed 2 bases at V and 3 bases at J, leaving 4 bases unmatched. CDR3 amino acids: CASSLRDRANQPQHF. The CDR3 DNA reads TGTGCCAGCAGCTTACGAGACAGGGCCAATCAGCCCCAGCATTTT.

V is TRBV7-2 and J is TRBJ2-3; 7 bases fit TRBD2. Germline V gene lookup returns CDR1 SGHTA and CDR2 FQGNSA. There are 14 residues in the CDR3. The trim removed 4 bases at V and 4 bases at J, leaving 5 bases unmatched. As DNA, the CDR3 is TGTGCCAGCAGCTGGGAGGGGCGACCAGATACGCAGTATTTT. Encoded protein: CASSWEGRPDTQYF. Supplemented by reference TRBV7-2 and TRBJ2-3, the full variable domain reads GAGVSQSPSNKVTEKGKDVELRCDPISGHTALYWYRQSLGQGLEFLIYFQGNSAPDKSGLPSDRFSAERTGGSVSTLTIQRTQQEDSAVYLCASSWEGRPDTQYFGPGTRLTVL.

The chain is built from TRBV29-1 and TRBJ2-6; no clear D. Germline V gene lookup returns CDR1 SQVTM and CDR2 ANQGSEA. Between the trimmed V and J ends, which lost 0 bases and 1 base, there was a span of 7 bases. CDR3 length: 15 amino acids. The DNA for the CDR3 is TGCAGCGTTGAAGAAGTAGGGTCTGGGGCCAACGTCCTGACTTTC. It specifies CSVEEVGSGANVLTF.

This clone occurred once. J is TRBJ2-7 and V is TRBV2, with TRBD2 identical over 11 bases. The CDR3 spans 15 residues. With V trimmed by 6 bases and J by 1 base, 5 bases remained unmatched. In germline, CDR1 is SNHLY, CDR2 FYNNEI. The CDR3: CASRPGLAGSYEQYF. In nucleotides, the CDR3 is TGTGCCAGCAGACCTGGACTAGCGGGTTCCTACGAGCAGTACTTC.

The J gene is TRBJ2-7, the V gene TRBV4-3; 8 nucleotides match TRBD2. The trim removed 5 bases at V and 3 bases at J, leaving 15 bases unmatched. The germline CDR1 and CDR2 sequences are LGHNA and YSLEER. This CDR3 comprises 17 residues. As DNA, the CDR3 is TGCGCCAGCAGCTACAAGACTAGCGCCTATACAAACTACGAGCAGTACTTC. The encoded protein is CASSYKTSAYTNYEQYF.

CDR3 in DNA: TGCGCCAGCAGCTACCTGACCCCTAGCGGGACTCACAATGAGCAGTTCTTC. This codes for CASSYLTPSGTHNEQFF. The J gene is TRBJ2-1, the V gene TRBV5-1; 9 bases align to TRBD2. Looked up from germline, CDR1 is SGHRS and CDR2 is YFSETQ. This CDR3 has 17 amino acids. The ends lost 3 bases at V and 5 bases at J; junction bases unmatched: 12.

The CDR3 DNA sequence: TGTGCCAGCAGTGAAGCGCACAGGCTCTATGGCTACACCTTC. Residues: CASSEAHRLYGYTF. V and J are TRBV2 and TRBJ1-2, with D tentatively TRBD1 (5 bases). The CDR3 has 14 residues. Germline assignment: CDR1 SNHLY and CDR2 FYNNEI. The V end lost 0 bases, the J end lost 4 bases, and 9 bases lay between the germline ends.

The J gene is TRBJ2-2, the V gene TRBV29-1, with D maybe TRBD1 (6 bases). The CDR3 contains 15 residues. Germline values: CDR1 SQVTM, CDR2 ANQGSEA. The V gene lost 7 bases and the J gene lost 1 base, with 16 bases spanning the gap. The CDR3 reads CSGTSRDKNTGELFF. The DNA for the CDR3 is TGCAGCGGAACCTCTAGGGACAAGAACACCGGGGAGCTGTTTTTT.

The CDR3 coding sequence is TGTGCCAGCAGCTTAACCGGTTTAGATACGCAGTATTTT. It specifies CASSLTGLDTQYF. The V call is TRBV7-3, the J call TRBJ2-3; no reliable D call. From germline, CDR1 is SGHTA and CDR2 FQGTGA. V lost 0 bases, J lost 5 bases, and 6 bases lay in between. This CDR3 is built from 13 residues.